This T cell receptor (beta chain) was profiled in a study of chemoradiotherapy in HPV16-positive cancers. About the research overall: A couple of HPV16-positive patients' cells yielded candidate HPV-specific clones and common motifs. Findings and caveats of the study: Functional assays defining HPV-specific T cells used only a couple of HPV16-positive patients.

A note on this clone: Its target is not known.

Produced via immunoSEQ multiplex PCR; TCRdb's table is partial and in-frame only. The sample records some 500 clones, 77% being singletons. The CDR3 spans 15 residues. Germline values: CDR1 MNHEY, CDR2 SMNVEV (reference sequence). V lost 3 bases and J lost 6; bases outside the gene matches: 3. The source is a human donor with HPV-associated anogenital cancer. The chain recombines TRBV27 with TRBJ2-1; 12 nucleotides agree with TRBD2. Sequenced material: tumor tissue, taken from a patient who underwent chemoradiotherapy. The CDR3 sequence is CASSLATSGGNEQFF. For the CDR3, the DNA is TGTGCCAGCAGTTTGGCGACTAGCGGGGGCAATGAGCAGTTCTTC.